This TCR beta chain was captured by sequencing in a study of control samples from healthy donors and cancer patients (dated by TCRdb to about 2020). Trimming takes 2 bases from V and 4 bases from J, and the germline ends sit 13 bases apart. From the germline V gene, CDR1 is SGHRS and CDR2 is YFSETQ. The cysteine opens and the phenylalanine closes a CDR3 of 14 amino acids. The entry retains the CDR3 DNA only, 42 bases that are in frame from base 1. The library came from the immunoSEQ multiplex PCR assay. The source is immuneACCESS, and TCRdb retained only in-frame sequences with V and J called. Part of the clones is not carried over; for the studies checked, unresolved V genes explain less than half of this, and the remainder is unexplained. The sample table lists about 89,000 clones, approximately 87% of them with a count of one. The ten largest clones add up to roughly 2.1% of the sample. Many counts were recorded for this clone. This receptor's antigen is unknown. No base quality values were provided; no much bigger clone lies one nucleotide off.

Sequenced: blood. Recombination linked TRBV5-1 to TRBJ2-7; no D gene can be assigned with confidence. This clonotype was sampled from a woman between 40 and 50 years old in good health. The nucleotide sequence reads as follows: TGCGCCAGCAGCTTTTCGCAGACGCATTACGAGCAGTACTTC. Translated, it gives CASSFSQTHYEQYF.